A selection of T cell receptor beta chains follows, all from one sample in a study of blood T cell repertoires in COVID-19. The method was immunoSEQ multiplex PCR; TCRdb's version includes in-frame clones alone and lacks a portion of them. Among around 380,000 clones, approximately 77% were seen once, and the ten largest hold approximately 1%. The sequenced sample was peripheral blood. The source is a human donor with acute or convalescent COVID-19. The donor label of this sample is uncertain. CDR3s include the opening cysteine and the closing phenylalanine or tryptophan. The order of the fields is clone size, J gene, D gene, V gene, CDR3 DNA, CDR3 protein. The D gene is left open where the match is weak. Size is stated for part of the rows, as once, few or many counts, or as a class when the clone is expanded.

>.|TRBJ2-3|TRBD2|TRBV4-1
TGCGCCAGCAGCCAAGATCCTACTAGCGGGGCAACAGATACGCAGTATTTT
CASSQDPTSGATDTQYF
>.|TRBJ1-3|.|TRBV19
TGTGCCAGTAGGGACTTCCCTGGAAACACCATATATTTT
CASRDFPGNTIYF
>.|TRBJ2-1|TRBD2|TRBV28
TGTGCCAGCAGGGGGACTAGCGGGACCGCAAGGAATGAGCAGTTCTTC
CASRGTSGTARNEQFF
>.|TRBJ2-3|TRBD2|TRBV29-1
TGCAGCGTGGGGAGCGGGGGAAGTACAGATACGCAGTATTTT
CSVGSGGSTDTQYF
>.|TRBJ1-2|.|TRBV3-1/TRBV3-2
TGTGCCAGCAGCCTACAGGGAAACTATGGCTACACCTTC
CASSLQGNYGYTF
>.|TRBJ2-7|TRBD2|TRBV14
TGTGCCAGCAGCCAAGCGCGGGGACTAGCTTCCTACGAGCAGTACTTC
CASSQARGLASYEQYF
>.|TRBJ1-2|.|TRBV6-7
TGTGCCAGCAACCCGCAGGGTAGCTATGGCTACACCTTC
CASNPQGSYGYTF
>.|TRBJ2-3|.|TRBV19
TGTGCCAGTAGTATCGGCTCCTCACCAAGAGGTACGCAGTATTTT
CASSIGSSPRGTQYF
>.|TRBJ2-7|TRBD1|TRBV28
TGTGCCAGCAGTCCCGGGACAGGGGACTACGAGCAGTACTTC
CASSPGTGDYEQYF
>once|TRBJ1-6|.|TRBV6-6
TGTGCCAGCAATAGAGAGGGGGTCAGTTCACCCCTCCACTTT
CASNREGVSSPLHF
>.|TRBJ2-3|TRBD1|TRBV10-1
TGCGCCAGCAGGGACAGGGGGTCAGATACGCAGTATTTT
CASRDRGSDTQYF
>.|TRBJ2-2|TRBD1|TRBV20-1
TGCAGTGCTAGTCCGGGACAGGGGGACACCGGGGAGCTGTTTTTT
CSASPGQGDTGELFF
>many|TRBJ2-1|.|TRBV18
TGTGCCAGCTCCCCACCTAGTCTACGCAATGAGCAGTTCTTC
CASSPPSLRNEQFF
>.|TRBJ1-3|TRBD1|TRBV19
TGTGCCAGTAGTCTCGACAGGGTGCTCTCTGGAAACACCATATATTTT
CASSLDRVLSGNTIYF
>.|TRBJ1-2|TRBD1|TRBV5-4
TGTGCCAGCAGGGCGGGACCGGGACAGGGGTATGGCTACACCTTC
CASRAGPGQGYGYTF
>once|TRBJ1-2|TRBD1|TRBV4-2
TGTGCCAGCAGCCAAGATAACGGCAGGGGGACAGATGGCTACACCTTC
CASSQDNGRGTDGYTF
>.|TRBJ2-7|.|TRBV5-1
TGCGCCAGCACCCCCGAGGAATCCTACGAGCAGTACTTC
CASTPEESYEQYF
>.|TRBJ2-7|TRBD1|TRBV6-5
TGTGCCAGCGCTCGGGACAGGAGCCGCTCCTACGAGCAGTACTTC
CASARDRSRSYEQYF
>.|TRBJ1-2|TRBD1|TRBV5-1
TGCGCCAGCAGCCCTGGGATCGGACAGGGCGGATATGGCTACACCTTC
CASSPGIGQGGYGYTF
>.|TRBJ2-1|TRBD1|TRBV5-5
TGTGCCAGCAGCTTGGAACAGGGGTCCTACAATGAGCAGTTCTTC
CASSLEQGSYNEQFF
>.|TRBJ2-2|TRBD1|TRBV2
TGTACCAGCAGGAGGGGACAGGGGACCACCGGGGAGCTGTTTTTT
CTSRRGQGTTGELFF
>.|TRBJ2-7|TRBD1|TRBV3-1/TRBV3-2
TGTGCCAGCAGTCAATTACAGGGGTACGAGCAGTACTTC
CASSQLQGYEQYF
>few|TRBJ2-1|.|TRBV11-2
TGTGCCAGCAGCCCTACTAGCTCCTACAATGAGCAGTTCTTC
CASSPTSSYNEQFF
>.|TRBJ2-2|TRBD2|TRBV2
TGTGCCAGCAGGTCCAGCGGGACGAACACCGGGGAGCTGTTTTTT
CASRSSGTNTGELFF
>.|TRBJ1-5|TRBD1|TRBV5-6
TGTGCCAGCAGCAGCGGACAGGCGACGAATCAGCCCCAGCATTTT
CASSSGQATNQPQHF
>once|TRBJ2-1|TRBD2|TRBV3-1/TRBV3-2
TGTGCCAGCAGCCAAGTGGGGACTAGCGGGAGTTGGAACAATGAGCAGTTCTTC
CASSQVGTSGSWNNEQFF
>.|TRBJ2-5|TRBD2|TRBV4-1
TGCGCCAGCAGCCGCGGACTAGCGGACGAGACCCAGTACTTC
CASSRGLADETQYF
>.|TRBJ2-7|TRBD1|TRBV6-5
TGTGCCAGCGGACAGGGAACCTACGAGCAGTACTTC
CASGQGTYEQYF
>.|TRBJ2-1|.|TRBV15
TGTGCCACCAGCAGACTAGTTGAGCAGTTCTTC
CATSRLVEQFF
>.|TRBJ2-1|TRBD2|TRBV9
TGTGCCAGCAGCGTAATACGGGAGGCCGAAAATGAGCAGTTCTTC
CASSVIREAENEQFF
>.|TRBJ2-1|.|TRBV6-2/TRBV6-3
TGTGCCAGCAGTTATCTTGGAGTTTACAATGAGCAGTTCTTC
CASSYLGVYNEQFF
>once|TRBJ2-5|.|TRBV5-1
TGCGCCAGCAGCCTACTCGGACAGCGAGAGACCCAGTACTTC
CASSLLGQRETQYF
>.|TRBJ2-7|TRBD2|TRBV28
TGTGCCAGCAGGGAAACTAGCGGAAGGGCCTACGAGCAGTACTTC
CASRETSGRAYEQYF
>few|TRBJ1-2|TRBD1|TRBV6-6
TGTGCCAGCCGTAACCCGGGACAGCAATCATATGGCTACACCTTC
CASRNPGQQSYGYTF
>.|TRBJ1-6|.|TRBV10-3
TGTGCCACGCGCCAGGGGTGGAGGTATTCACCCCTCCACTTT
CATRQGWRYSPLHF
>.|TRBJ1-5|.|TRBV15
TGTGCCACCAGCAGAGACATACAGAGTTATAGCAATCAGCCCCAGCATTTT
CATSRDIQSYSNQPQHF
>.|TRBJ2-3|.|TRBV7-9
TGTGCCAGCAGCTTAAGGGGTACATCGACAGATACGCAGTATTTT
CASSLRGTSTDTQYF
>.|TRBJ1-1|.|TRBV4-2
TGTGCCAGCAGCCCACAGCGGGGGGCCAACACTGAAGCTTTCTTT
CASSPQRGANTEAFF
>.|TRBJ1-3|.|TRBV30
TGTGCCTGGAGCCCTCTCGGTGTTTGGAGCTCTGGAAACACCATATATTTT
CAWSPLGVWSSGNTIYF
>.|TRBJ1-1|TRBD1|TRBV5-8
TGTGCCAGCAGCCAGGACAGGGCCCCTCCTTGGGACACTGAAGCTTTCTTT
CASSQDRAPPWDTEAFF
>.|TRBJ2-7|.|TRBV6-5
TGTGCCAGCAGTAGGACTCTGTCCTACGAGCAGTACTTC
CASSRTLSYEQYF
>.|TRBJ2-1|.|TRBV19
TGTGCCAGTAGTCTGTCGAGCTCCTACAATGAGCAGTTCTTC
CASSLSSSYNEQFF
>.|TRBJ1-2|TRBD1|TRBV18
TGTGCCAGCTCTCCCGGGACAGGTGGCCGCAACTATGGCTACACCTTC
CASSPGTGGRNYGYTF
>.|TRBJ1-5|TRBD1|TRBV2
TGTGCCAGCAAAGGACAGGTGAATCAGCCCCAGCATTTT
CASKGQVNQPQHF
>few|TRBJ1-5|TRBD1|TRBV24-1
TGTGCCACCAGTGATCCGACAGGGCCCGTTAATCAGCCCCAGCATTTT
CATSDPTGPVNQPQHF
>.|TRBJ1-4|.|TRBV5-1
TGCGCCAGCAGCTTGGTGACTGATGCGGGCGGAAAACTGTTTTTT
CASSLVTDAGGKLFF
>once|TRBJ1-2|.|TRBV4-1
TGCGCCAGCAGCCAAGATCCCCCAGATGGCTACACCTTC
CASSQDPPDGYTF
>.|TRBJ1-6|TRBD1|TRBV5-8
TGTGCCAGCAGCCCACTGGAAGGGGGCATATCACCCCTCCACTTT
CASSPLEGGISPLHF
>.|TRBJ2-7|TRBD2|TRBV6-6
TGTGCCAGCAGTTACCCTAGCGGATACGAGCAGTACTTC
CASSYPSGYEQYF
>few|TRBJ1-5|.|TRBV18
TGTGCCAGCTCACCACTACCGGGGACAAATAGCAATCAGCCCCAGCATTTT
CASSPLPGTNSNQPQHF
>.|TRBJ1-5|.|TRBV10-3
TGTGCCATCAGTATAGCCTCAGGGAGCAATCAGCCCCAGCATTTT
CAISIASGSNQPQHF
>.|TRBJ1-1|TRBD1|TRBV9
TGTGCCAGCAGCGTAGGGCCCGAAGGGGGCTCTGAAGCTTTCTTT
CASSVGPEGGSEAFF
>.|TRBJ1-2|.|TRBV28
TGTGCCAGCAGCTACCCCGAGGTTATAGCTAACTATGGCTACACCTTC
CASSYPEVIANYGYTF
>.|TRBJ1-2|TRBD1|TRBV18
TGTGCCAGCTCACTGCAGGGGGCTGACTATGGCTACACCTTC
CASSLQGADYGYTF
>few|TRBJ1-1|.|TRBV7-8
TGTGCCAGCAGCGTTATGAGATTAATCACGGGGAACACTGAAGCTTTCTTT
CASSVMRLITGNTEAFF